Listed below are T cell receptor beta chains from one sample, sequenced in a study of CD8+ T cells in alopecia areata. The repertoire was sequenced with immunoSEQ multiplex PCR; TCRdb's copy has only in-frame clones and lacks some. The table records around 36,000 clones, 45% to 55% of them present only once. The sequenced sample was CD4+ Tregs sorted from blood. These receptors were obtained from a human donor with alopecia areata. CDR3s include the opening cysteine and the closing phenylalanine or tryptophan. A D gene is named only where the DNA matches it firmly. Expanded clones get a size class; other rows say once, few or many, or leave the size out.

TRBV25-1	TRBJ2-2	TRBD1	NA	TGTGCCAGCAGTGTGCCCCCGGGACAGGGGAACACCGGGGAGCTGTTTTTT	CASSVPPGQGNTGELFF
TRBV28	TRBJ2-7	TRBD2	NA	TGTGCCAGCAGTTCCCCGTCCGGACTAGCGGGAGGGCCGCGGTACTTC	CASSSPSGLAGGPRYF
TRBV29-1	TRBJ2-3	TRBD1	few	TGCAGCGTTAGCCCAGGGGGTACGCAGTATTTT	CSVSPGGTQYF
TRBV6-5	TRBJ2-7	NA	NA	TGTGCCAGCAGTCCCAGGGGCAACGAGCAGTACTTC	CASSPRGNEQYF
TRBV9	TRBJ2-2	NA	NA	TGTGCCAGCGAGACCCTGAACACCGGGGAGCTGTTTTTT	CASETLNTGELFF
TRBV7-9	TRBJ1-2	NA	NA	TGTGCCAGCAGCATACTTCACTATGGCTACACCTTC	CASSILHYGYTF
TRBV4-1	TRBJ1-3	NA	NA	TGCGCCAGCAGCCAAGGACCCGGGGGCTCTGGAAACACCATATATTTT	CASSQGPGGSGNTIYF
TRBV11-3	TRBJ1-6	NA	NA	TGTGCCAGCAGCTTAAGTCCGAGACCTAATTCACCCCTCCACTTT	CASSLSPRPNSPLHF
TRBV7-6	TRBJ1-1	NA	NA	TGTGCCAGCAGCTTACCTCTCGTCATGAACACTGAAGCTTTCTTT	CASSLPLVMNTEAFF
TRBV27	TRBJ2-7	TRBD2	NA	TGTGCCAGCAGTGCCTCCGGGACTAGGGGAGACGAGCAGTACTTC	CASSASGTRGDEQYF
TRBV18	TRBJ2-7	TRBD2	NA	TGTGCCAGCTCACCACGACTAGCGGGGGGTCCTTACGAGCAGTACTTC	CASSPRLAGGPYEQYF
TRBV7-9	TRBJ1-1	TRBD1	few	TGTGCCAGCAGACCCTCCCGACAGGGGGGCACTGAAGCTTTCTTT	CASRPSRQGGTEAFF
TRBV29-1	TRBJ1-2	TRBD1	NA	TGCAGCGTTGACAGGACAGGGGCAGACTATGGCTACACCTTC	CSVDRTGADYGYTF
TRBV18	TRBJ2-3	TRBD2	NA	TGTGCCAGCTCACCACAAACGATGGTAGCGGGGCGGACAGATACGCAGTATTTT	CASSPQTMVAGRTDTQYF
TRBV29-1	TRBJ1-2	TRBD1	NA	TGCAGCGTTGCACGAATTTCCGGGACAGACTATGGCTACACCTTC	CSVARISGTDYGYTF
TRBV5-1	TRBJ2-7	NA	few	TGCGCCAGCAGCTTGGACGGCTTTTCCTACGAGCAGTACTTC	CASSLDGFSYEQYF
TRBV7-3	TRBJ1-1	NA	NA	TGTGCCAGCAGCTCTCATCGCAACACTGAAGCTTTCTTT	CASSSHRNTEAFF
TRBV15	TRBJ2-3	NA	NA	TGTGCCACCAGGATAACCGGAGATACGCAGTATTTT	CATRITGDTQYF
TRBV28	TRBJ1-2	TRBD1	medium-sized	TGTGCCAGCAGTCAACCTCGGACAGGGTTGGAAGGCTACACCTTC	CASSQPRTGLEGYTF
TRBV5-6	TRBJ2-5	TRBD1	NA	TGTGCCAGCAGCTGGGGACAGTTAGAAGAGACCCAGTACTTC	CASSWGQLEETQYF
TRBV27	TRBJ2-5	NA	NA	TGTGCCAGCAGTTTAGGATTTCGGGAGTCAAGGGAGTACTTC	CASSLGFRESREYF
TRBV7-8	TRBJ1-5	NA	few	TGTGCCAGCAGCGAGGACAGTTTCAATCAGCCCCAGCATTTT	CASSEDSFNQPQHF